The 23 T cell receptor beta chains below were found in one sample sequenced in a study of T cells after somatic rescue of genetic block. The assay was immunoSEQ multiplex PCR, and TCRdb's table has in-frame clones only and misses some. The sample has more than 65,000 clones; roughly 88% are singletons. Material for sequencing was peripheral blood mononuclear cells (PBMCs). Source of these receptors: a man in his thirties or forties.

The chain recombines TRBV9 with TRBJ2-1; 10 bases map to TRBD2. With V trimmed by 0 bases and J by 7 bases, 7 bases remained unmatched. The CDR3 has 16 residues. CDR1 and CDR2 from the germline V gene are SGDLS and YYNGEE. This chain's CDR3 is CASSVGAGGWANEQFF. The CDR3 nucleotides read TGTGCCAGCAGCGTAGGAGCGGGAGGGTGGGCAAATGAGCAGTTCTTC.

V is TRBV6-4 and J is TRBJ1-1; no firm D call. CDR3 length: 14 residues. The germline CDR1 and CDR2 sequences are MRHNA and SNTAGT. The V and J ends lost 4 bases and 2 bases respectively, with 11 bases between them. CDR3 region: CASSVDKGNTEAFF. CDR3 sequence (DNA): TGTGCCAGCAGTGTAGACAAGGGAAACACTGAAGCTTTCTTT.

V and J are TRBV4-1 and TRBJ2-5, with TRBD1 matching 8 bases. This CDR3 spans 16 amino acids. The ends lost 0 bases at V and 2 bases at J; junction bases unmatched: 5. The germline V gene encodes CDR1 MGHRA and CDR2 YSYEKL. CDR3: CASSQDGTGSQETQYF. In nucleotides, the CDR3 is TGCGCCAGCAGCCAAGATGGGACAGGTTCGCAAGAGACCCAGTACTTC.

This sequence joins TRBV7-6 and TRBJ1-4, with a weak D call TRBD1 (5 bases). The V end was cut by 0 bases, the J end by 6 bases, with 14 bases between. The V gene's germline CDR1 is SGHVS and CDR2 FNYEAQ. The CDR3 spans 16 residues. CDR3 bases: TGTGCCAGCAGCTTAGCGGTCGGCAGGGTGTATGAAAAACTGTTTTTT. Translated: CASSLAVGRVYEKLFF. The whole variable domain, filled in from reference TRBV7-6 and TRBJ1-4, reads GAGVSQSPRYKVTKRGQDVALRCDPISGHVSLYWYRQALGQGPEFLTYFNYEAQQDKSGLPNDRFSAERPEGSISTLTIQRTEQRDSAMYRCASSLAVGRVYEKLFFGSGTQLSVL.

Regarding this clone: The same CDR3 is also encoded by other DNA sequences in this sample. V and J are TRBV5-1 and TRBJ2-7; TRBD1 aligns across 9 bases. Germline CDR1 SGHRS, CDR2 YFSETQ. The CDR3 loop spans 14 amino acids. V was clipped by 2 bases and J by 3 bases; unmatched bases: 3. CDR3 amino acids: CASSFGTGSYEQYF. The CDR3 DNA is TGCGCCAGCAGCTTTGGGACAGGGAGCTACGAGCAGTACTTC.

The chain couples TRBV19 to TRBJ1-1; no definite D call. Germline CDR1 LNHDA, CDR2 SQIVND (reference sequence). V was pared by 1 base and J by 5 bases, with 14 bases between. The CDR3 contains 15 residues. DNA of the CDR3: TGTGCCAGTAGTATAGTTCCAGGTCGGGTGACTGAAGCTTTCTTT. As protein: CASSIVPGRVTEAFF.

The CDR3 nucleotides are TGTGCCAGCACCAGGGACAGGGGGTACACTGAAGCTTTCTTT. As protein: CASTRDRGYTEAFF. This sequence joins TRBV6-6 and TRBJ1-1; 11 bases line up with TRBD1. Per germline, CDR1 MNHNY and CDR2 SVGAGI (reference sequence). V was clipped by 7 bases and J by 3 bases; unmatched bases: 4. This CDR3 comprises 14 residues.

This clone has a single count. The CDR3 DNA follows: TGTGCCAGCAGTCCCCAGGGTCGCCGCCCCCCTGAAGCTTTCTTT. This translates into CASSPQGRRPPEAFF. The rearrangement uses TRBV6-6 and TRBJ1-1, with D possibly TRBD1 on 5 matching bases. Trimming pared 5 bases from V and 6 bases from J, leaving 19 bases between. Germline CDR1 reads MNHNY; CDR2 reads SVGAGI (reference sequence). The CDR3 loop spans 15 amino acids.

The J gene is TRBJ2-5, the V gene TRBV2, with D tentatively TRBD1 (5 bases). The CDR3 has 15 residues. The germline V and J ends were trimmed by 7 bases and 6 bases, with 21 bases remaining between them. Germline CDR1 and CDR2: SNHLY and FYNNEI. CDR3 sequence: CASTEGVARGQTQYF. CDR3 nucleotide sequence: TGTGCCAGCACCGAAGGGGTGGCTAGGGGTCAGACCCAGTACTTC.

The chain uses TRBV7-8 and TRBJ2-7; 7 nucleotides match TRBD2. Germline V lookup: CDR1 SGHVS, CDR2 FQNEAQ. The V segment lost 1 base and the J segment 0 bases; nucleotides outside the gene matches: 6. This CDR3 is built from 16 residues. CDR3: CASSLGVGGFSYEQYF. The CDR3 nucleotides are TGTGCCAGCAGCTTAGGGGTCGGGGGGTTCTCCTACGAGCAGTACTTC.

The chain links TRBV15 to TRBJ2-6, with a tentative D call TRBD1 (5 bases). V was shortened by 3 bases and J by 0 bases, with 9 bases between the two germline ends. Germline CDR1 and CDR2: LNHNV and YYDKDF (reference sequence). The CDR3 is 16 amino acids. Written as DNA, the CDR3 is TGTGCCACCAGCAGTTCAAGGGGCTCTGGGGCCAACGTCCTGACTTTC. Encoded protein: CATSSSRGSGANVLTF.

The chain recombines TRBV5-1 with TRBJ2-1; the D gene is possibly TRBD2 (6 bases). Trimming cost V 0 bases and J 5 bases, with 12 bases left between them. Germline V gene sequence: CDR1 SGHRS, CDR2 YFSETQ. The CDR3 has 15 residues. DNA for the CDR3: TGCGCCAGCAGCTTGGGGCTAGCGCCAAACAATGAGCAGTTCTTC. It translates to CASSLGLAPNNEQFF.

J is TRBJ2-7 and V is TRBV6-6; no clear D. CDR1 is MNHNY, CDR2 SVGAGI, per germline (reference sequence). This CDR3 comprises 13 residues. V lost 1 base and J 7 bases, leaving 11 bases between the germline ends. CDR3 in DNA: TGTGCCAGCAGTTACTTATGGTCCGGGGAGCAGTACTTC. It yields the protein CASSYLWSGEQYF.

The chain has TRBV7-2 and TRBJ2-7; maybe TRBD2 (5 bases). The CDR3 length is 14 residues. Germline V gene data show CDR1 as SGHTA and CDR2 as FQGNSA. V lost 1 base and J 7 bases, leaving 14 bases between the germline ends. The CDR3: CASSLGTAGGEQYF. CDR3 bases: TGTGCCAGCAGCTTAGGGACCGCCGGAGGAGAGCAGTACTTC.

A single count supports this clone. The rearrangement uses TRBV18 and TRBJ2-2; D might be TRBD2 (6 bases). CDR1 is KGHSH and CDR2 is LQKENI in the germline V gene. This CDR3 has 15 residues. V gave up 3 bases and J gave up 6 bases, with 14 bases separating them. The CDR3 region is CASSPSRDLPGELFF. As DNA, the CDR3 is TGTGCCAGCTCACCGTCCCGGGACTTGCCCGGGGAGCTGTTTTTT. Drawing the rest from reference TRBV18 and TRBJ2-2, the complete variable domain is NAGVMQNPRHLVRRRGQEARLRCSPMKGHSHVYWYRQLPEEGLKFMVYLQKENIIDESGMPKERFSAEFPKEGPSILRIQQVVRGDSAAYFCASSPSRDLPGELFFGEGSRLTVL.

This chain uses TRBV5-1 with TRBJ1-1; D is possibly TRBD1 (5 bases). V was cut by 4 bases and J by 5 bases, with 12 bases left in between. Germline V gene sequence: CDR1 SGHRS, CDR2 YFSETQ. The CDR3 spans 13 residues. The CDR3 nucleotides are TGCGCCAGCAGCATTGGGGGGTGGACTGAAGCTTTCTTT. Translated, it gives CASSIGGWTEAFF.

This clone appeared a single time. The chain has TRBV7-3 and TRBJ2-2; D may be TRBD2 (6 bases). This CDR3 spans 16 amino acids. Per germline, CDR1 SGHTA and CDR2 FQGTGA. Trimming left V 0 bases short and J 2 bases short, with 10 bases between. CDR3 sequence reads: CASSLTGGVNTGELFF. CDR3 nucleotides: TGTGCCAGCAGCTTAACGGGCGGGGTAAACACCGGGGAGCTGTTTTTT.

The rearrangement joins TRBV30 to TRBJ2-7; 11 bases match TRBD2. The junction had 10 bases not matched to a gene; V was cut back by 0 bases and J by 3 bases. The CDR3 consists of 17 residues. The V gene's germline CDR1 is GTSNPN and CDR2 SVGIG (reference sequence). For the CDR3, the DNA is TGTGCCTGGAGTGTACCGGCTAGCGGGGGGCCCTACTACGAGCAGTACTTC. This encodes CAWSVPASGGPYYEQYF.

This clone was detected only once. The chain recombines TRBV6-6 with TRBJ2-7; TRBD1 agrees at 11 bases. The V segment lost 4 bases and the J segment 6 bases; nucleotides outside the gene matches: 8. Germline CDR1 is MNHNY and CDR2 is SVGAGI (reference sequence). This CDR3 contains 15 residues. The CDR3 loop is CASSSISGTGGEQYF. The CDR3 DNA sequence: TGTGCCAGCAGTTCGATCTCCGGGACAGGGGGCGAGCAGTACTTC.

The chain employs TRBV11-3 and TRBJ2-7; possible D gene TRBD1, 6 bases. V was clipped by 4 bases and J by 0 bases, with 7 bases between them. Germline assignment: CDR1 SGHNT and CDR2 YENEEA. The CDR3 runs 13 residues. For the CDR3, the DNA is TGTGCCAGCAGCTCGGACAGCTCCTACGAGCAGTACTTC. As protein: CASSSDSSYEQYF.

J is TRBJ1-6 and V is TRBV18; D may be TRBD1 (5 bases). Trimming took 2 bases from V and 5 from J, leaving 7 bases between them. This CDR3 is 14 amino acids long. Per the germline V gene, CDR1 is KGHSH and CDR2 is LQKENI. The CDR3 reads CASSPRQNNSPLHF. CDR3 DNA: TGTGCCAGCTCACCAAGACAGAATAATTCACCCCTCCACTTT.

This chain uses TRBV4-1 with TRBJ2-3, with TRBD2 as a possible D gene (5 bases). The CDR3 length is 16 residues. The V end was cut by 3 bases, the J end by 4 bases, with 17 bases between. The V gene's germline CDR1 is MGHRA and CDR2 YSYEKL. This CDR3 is CASSQTPLARADTQYF. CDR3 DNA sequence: TGCGCCAGCAGCCAGACCCCTCTAGCCCGGGCAGATACGCAGTATTTT.

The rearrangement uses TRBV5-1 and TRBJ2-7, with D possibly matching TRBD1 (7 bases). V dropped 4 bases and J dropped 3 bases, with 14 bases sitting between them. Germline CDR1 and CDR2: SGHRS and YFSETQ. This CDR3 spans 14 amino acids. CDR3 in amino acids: CASSDGGQYYEQYF. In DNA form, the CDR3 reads TGCGCCAGCAGCGACGGGGGACAGTACTACGAGCAGTACTTC.